This TCR beta chain appears in the sequencing data of a study of blood T cell repertoires in COVID-19. TCRdb's copy holds only in-frame clones and misses some; the assay was immunoSEQ multiplex PCR. Here the sample spans 310,000 or so clones, around 91% being singletons. This CDR3 contains 13 residues. Trimming took off 7 bases at V and 0 bases at J, with 4 bases between the two ends. The receptor was derived from a woman in her late teens or twenties with acute COVID-19. The chain is built from TRBV12-3 or TRBV12-4 and TRBJ2-6; D remains ambiguous. Material: PBMCs or T cells enriched from blood (not recorded which). This CDR3 is CASTRSGANVLTF. CDR3 bases: TGTGCCAGCACCCGCTCTGGGGCCAACGTCCTGACTTTC.